Sequencing of this T cell receptor (beta chain) was carried out in a study of T-cell memory formation after mild COVID-19. Germline V CDR1 and CDR2: SQVTM, ANQGSEA. V lost 6 bases to trimming and J lost 5 bases, with 13 bases between them. CDR3 length equals 12 residues. TCRdb fed the 5' RACE reads into MiXCR, producing one record per CDR3 protein. Seen here are some 120,000 distinct CDR3 sequences, about 6% observed once, and the top ten hold roughly 2.2%. This clonotype was picked up many times. The rearrangement uses TRBV29-1 and TRBJ2-5; D is perhaps TRBD2 (5 bases). This TCR was recovered from an adult woman who had mild COVID-19 (a few samples of this study predate the infection). Cell type and time point are not known. Sequenced sample: PBMCs or a T cell subset sorted from them (not recorded which). CDR3 sequence (DNA): TGCAGCGTGGTACAAAGAGGGGAGACCCAGTACTTC. The encoded protein is CSVVQRGETQYF.